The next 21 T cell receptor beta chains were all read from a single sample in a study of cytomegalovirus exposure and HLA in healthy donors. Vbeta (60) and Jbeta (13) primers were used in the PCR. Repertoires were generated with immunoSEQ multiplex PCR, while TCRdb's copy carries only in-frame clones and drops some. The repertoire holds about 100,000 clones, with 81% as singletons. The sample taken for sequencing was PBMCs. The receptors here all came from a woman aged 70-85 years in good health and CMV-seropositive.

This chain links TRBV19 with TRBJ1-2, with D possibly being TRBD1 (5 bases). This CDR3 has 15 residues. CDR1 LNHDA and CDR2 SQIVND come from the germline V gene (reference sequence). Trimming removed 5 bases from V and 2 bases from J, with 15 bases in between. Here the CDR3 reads CASSPRLGTNYGYTF. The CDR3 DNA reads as TGTGCCAGTAGTCCCCGACTAGGGACGAACTATGGCTACACCTTC.

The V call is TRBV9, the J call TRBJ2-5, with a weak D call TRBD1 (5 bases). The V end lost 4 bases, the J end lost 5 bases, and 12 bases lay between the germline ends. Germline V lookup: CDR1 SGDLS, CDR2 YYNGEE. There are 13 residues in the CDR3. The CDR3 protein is CASSSGQGETQYF. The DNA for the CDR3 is TGTGCCAGCAGCTCCGGCCAGGGTGAGACCCAGTACTTC.

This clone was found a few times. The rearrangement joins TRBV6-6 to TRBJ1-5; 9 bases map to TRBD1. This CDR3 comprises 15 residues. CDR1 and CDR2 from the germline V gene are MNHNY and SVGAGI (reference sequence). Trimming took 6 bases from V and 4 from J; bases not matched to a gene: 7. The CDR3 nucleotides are TGTGCCAGCAGCTCCCCGGGACAGGGAAATCAGCCCCAGCATTTT. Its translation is CASSSPGQGNQPQHF.

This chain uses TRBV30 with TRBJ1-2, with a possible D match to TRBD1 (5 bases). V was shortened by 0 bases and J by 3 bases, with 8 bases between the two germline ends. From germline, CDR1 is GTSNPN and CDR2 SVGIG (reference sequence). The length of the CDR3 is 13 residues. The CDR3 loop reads CAWSVRRDYGYTF. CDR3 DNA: TGTGCCTGGAGTGTACGCAGGGACTATGGCTACACCTTC.

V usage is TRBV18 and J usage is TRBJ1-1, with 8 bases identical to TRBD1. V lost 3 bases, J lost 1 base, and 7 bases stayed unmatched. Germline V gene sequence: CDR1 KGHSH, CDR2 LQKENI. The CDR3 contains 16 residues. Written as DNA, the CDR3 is TGTGCCAGCTCACCCGGGCAGGGGGCGCCGAACACTGAAGCTTTCTTT. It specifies CASSPGQGAPNTEAFF.

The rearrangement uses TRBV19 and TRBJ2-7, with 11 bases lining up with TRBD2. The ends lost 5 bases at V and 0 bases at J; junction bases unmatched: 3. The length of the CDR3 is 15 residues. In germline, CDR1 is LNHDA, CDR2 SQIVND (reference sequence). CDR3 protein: CASSFTSGSSYEQYF. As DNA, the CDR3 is TGTGCCAGTAGTTTTACTAGCGGGAGCTCCTACGAGCAGTACTTC.

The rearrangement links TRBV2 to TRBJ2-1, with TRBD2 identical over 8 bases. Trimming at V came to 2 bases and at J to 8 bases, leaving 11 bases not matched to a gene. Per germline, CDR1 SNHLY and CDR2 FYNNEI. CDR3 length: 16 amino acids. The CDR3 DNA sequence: TGTGCCAGCAGTGAACTGACGGCGGGAGGAGCGGATGAGCAGTTCTTC. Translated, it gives CASSELTAGGADEQFF.

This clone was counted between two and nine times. The DNA for the CDR3 is TGTGCCAGCAGCCCGCGGGGCGGGAGGAATGAGCAGTTCTTC. Residues: CASSPRGGRNEQFF. The chain has TRBV7-8 and TRBJ2-1; the match to TRBD2 covers 8 bases. Germline V CDR1 and CDR2: SGHVS, FQNEAQ. The CDR3 covers 14 residues. V dropped 5 bases and J dropped 7; count of bases not matched to a gene: 7.

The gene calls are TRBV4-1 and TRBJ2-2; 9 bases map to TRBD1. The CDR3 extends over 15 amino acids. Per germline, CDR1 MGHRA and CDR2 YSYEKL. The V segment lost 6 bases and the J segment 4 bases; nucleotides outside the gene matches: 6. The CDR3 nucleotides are TGCGCCAGCAGGTTACAGGGGGCGGGCACCGGGGAGCTGTTTTTT. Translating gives CASRLQGAGTGELFF.

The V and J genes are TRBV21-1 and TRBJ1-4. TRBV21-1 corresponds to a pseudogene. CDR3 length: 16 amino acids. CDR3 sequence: CASSKGIQRFNEKLFF. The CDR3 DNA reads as TGTGCCAGCAGCAAAGGAATCCAGCGATTTAATGAAAAACTGTTTTTT.

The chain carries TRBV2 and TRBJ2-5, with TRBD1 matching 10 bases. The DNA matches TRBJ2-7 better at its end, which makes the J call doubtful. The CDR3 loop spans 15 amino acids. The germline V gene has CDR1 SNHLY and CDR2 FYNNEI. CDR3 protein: CASSEMRTGGHEQYF. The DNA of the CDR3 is TGTGCCAGCAGCGAAATGCGGACAGGGGGTCACGAGCAGTACTTC.

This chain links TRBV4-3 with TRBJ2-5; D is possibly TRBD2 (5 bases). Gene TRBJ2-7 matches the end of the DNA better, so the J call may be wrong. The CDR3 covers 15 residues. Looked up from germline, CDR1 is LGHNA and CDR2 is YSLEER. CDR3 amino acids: CASSQDPTRLYEQYF. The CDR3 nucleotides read TGCGCCAGCAGCCAAGATCCGACAAGACTATACGAGCAGTACTTC.

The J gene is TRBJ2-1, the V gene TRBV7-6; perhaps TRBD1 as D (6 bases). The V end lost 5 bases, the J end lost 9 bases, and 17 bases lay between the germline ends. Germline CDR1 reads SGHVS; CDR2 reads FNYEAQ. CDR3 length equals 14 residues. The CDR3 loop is CASSRSNRVFEQFF. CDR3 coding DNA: TGTGCCAGCAGCAGATCTAACAGGGTTTTTGAGCAGTTCTTC.

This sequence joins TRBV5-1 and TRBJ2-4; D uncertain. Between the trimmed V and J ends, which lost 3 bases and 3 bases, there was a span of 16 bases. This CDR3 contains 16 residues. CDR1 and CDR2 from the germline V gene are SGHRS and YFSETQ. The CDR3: CASSSPDTSYKNIQYF. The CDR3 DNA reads TGCGCCAGCAGCTCCCCCGACACCAGTTACAAAAACATTCAGTACTTC.

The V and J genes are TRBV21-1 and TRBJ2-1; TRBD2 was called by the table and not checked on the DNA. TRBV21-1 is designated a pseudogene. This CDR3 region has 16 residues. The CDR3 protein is CASVRLGRTARNEQFF. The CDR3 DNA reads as TGTGCCAGCGTTCGACTAGGGAGGACCGCACGCAATGAGCAGTTCTTC.

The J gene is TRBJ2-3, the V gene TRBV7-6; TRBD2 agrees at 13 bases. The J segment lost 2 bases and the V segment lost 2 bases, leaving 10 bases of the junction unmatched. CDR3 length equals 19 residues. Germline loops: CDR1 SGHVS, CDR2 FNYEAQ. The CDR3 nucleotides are TGTGCCAGCAGCTTACGCCCCCCGGGACTAGCGGGAAACACAGATACGCAGTATTTT. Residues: CASSLRPPGLAGNTDTQYF.

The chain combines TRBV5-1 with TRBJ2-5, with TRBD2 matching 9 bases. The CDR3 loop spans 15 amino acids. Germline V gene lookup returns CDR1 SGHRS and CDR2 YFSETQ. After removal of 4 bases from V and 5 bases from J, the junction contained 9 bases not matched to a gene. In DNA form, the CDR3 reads TGCGCCAGCAGCCCGGAGGGTAGCGGGAGTGAGACCCAGTACTTC. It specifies CASSPEGSGSETQYF. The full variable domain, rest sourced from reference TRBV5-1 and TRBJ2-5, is KAGVTQTPRYLIKTRGQQVTLSCSPISGHRSVSWYQQTPGQGLQFLFEYFSETQRNKGNFPGRFSGRQFSNSRSEMNVSTLELGDSALYLCASSPEGSGSETQYFGPGTRLLVL.

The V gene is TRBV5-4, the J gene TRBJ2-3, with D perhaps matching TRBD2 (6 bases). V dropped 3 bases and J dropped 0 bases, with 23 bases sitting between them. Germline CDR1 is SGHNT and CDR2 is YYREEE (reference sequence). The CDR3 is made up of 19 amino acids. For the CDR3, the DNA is TGTGCCAGCAGCTCCGGTCGTATAACCGGGAGTTCTAGCACAGATACGCAGTATTTT. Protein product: CASSSGRITGSSSTDTQYF.

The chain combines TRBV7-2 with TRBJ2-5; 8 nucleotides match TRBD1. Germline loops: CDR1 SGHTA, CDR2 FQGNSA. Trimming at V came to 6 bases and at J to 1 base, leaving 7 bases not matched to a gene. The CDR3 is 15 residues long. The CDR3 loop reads CASSSQGAVQETQYF. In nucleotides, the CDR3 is TGTGCCAGCAGTTCGCAGGGGGCGGTCCAAGAGACCCAGTACTTC.

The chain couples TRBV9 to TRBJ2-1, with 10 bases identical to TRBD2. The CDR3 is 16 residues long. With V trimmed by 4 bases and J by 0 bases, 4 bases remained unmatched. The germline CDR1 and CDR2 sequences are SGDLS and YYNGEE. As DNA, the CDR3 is TGTGCCAGCAGCCCACTAGCGGGAAGCTCCTACAATGAGCAGTTCTTC. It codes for CASSPLAGSSYNEQFF.

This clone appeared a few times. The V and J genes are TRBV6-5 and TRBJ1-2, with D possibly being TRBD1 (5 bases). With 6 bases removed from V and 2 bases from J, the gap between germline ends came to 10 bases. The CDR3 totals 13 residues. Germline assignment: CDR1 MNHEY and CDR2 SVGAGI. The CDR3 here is CASRPTANYGYTF. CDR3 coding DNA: TGTGCCAGCAGACCGACAGCCAACTATGGCTACACCTTC.